The text below deals with one T cell receptor (beta chain). The CDR3 has 15 amino acids. The V end lost 3 bases, the J end lost 6 bases, and 15 bases lay between the germline ends. The germline gives CDR1 MGHDK, CDR2 SYGVNS. The data were taken from a study of CD8 T cells in Susac syndrome. The authors carried out high-throughput sequencing of TCR beta. They applied it to CD8+ and CD4+ T cells obtained from blood. Those who served as multiple sclerosis controls were treatment-naive patients with stable or active relapsing-remitting disease. The RNA, roughly 0.45 to 1 ug, was put through reverse transcription using random hexamers. Across 54 Vbeta and 13 Jbeta, immunoSEQ multiplex PCR amplified TCR beta CDR3. Each CDR3 protein is one row after TCRdb ran MiXCR on the immunoSEQ multiplex PCR reads. The sample holds about 300,000 distinct CDR3 sequences, roughly 85% seen once.

V is TRBV25-1 and J is TRBJ2-1, with D unclear. The TCR originated in a human donor with multiple sclerosis. Sequencing was carried out using CD8+ T cells from PBMCs. Written as DNA, the CDR3 is TGTGCCAGCAGTGAGTTTAGCCAAACTCTCAATGAGCAGTTCTTC. Its protein product is CASSEFSQTLNEQFF.